These 16 T cell receptor beta chains share one sample of origin, sequenced in a study of shared clonotypes between healthy human individuals. The data were produced by immunoSEQ multiplex PCR, yet TCRdb's version contains in-frame clones alone and is incomplete. Of about 2 million clones detected, 85% to 95% appear once; the ten largest clones hold 0.1% to 0.15%. The sequencing sample was made of naive CD4+ T cells sorted from blood. The sample's subset: CD45RA+ positively selected. Receptors originate from a man younger than 35 in good health.

This chain connects TRBV28 to TRBJ2-3; 7 nucleotides align to TRBD1. The trim removed 5 bases at V and 2 bases at J, leaving 4 bases unmatched. The germline CDR1 and CDR2 sequences are MDHEN and SYDVKM. CDR3 length: 14 amino acids. The CDR3 sequence: CASSRDSLTDTQYF. The CDR3 bases are TGTGCCAGCAGTCGGGACAGTCTCACAGATACGCAGTATTTT.

The V gene is TRBV28, the J gene TRBJ1-1, with no clear D. CDR3 length: 14 amino acids. Trimming pared 6 bases from V and 1 base from J, leaving 12 bases between. Germline V gives CDR1 MDHEN, CDR2 SYDVKM. The CDR3 DNA is TGTGCCAGCAGCCCCCCGGGTTCGAACACTGAAGCTTTCTTT. Translated: CASSPPGSNTEAFF.

This clone was counted between two and nine times. The chain uses TRBV28 and TRBJ1-6, with D unclear. The germline V gene has CDR1 MDHEN and CDR2 SYDVKM. The CDR3 contains 15 residues. Trimming cost V 7 bases and J 8 bases, with 18 bases left between them. CDR3 protein: CASTFTLGHDSPLHF. The CDR3, as DNA: TGTGCCAGCACTTTTACATTAGGGCATGATTCACCCCTCCACTTT.

The chain couples TRBV30 to TRBJ2-7; D remains ambiguous. The CDR3 has 12 residues. Trimming took off 4 bases at V and 3 bases at J, with 10 bases between the two ends. CDR1 is GTSNPN, CDR2 SVGIG, per germline (reference sequence). Here the CDR3 DNA reads TGTGCCTGGAAAGGACCGAGCTACGAGCAGTACTTC. This encodes CAWKGPSYEQYF.

This chain links TRBV5-4 with TRBJ1-6; maybe TRBD1 (6 bases). Trimming pared 4 bases from V and 0 bases from J, leaving 11 bases between. This CDR3 region has 16 residues. CDR1 and CDR2 from the germline V gene are SGHNT and YYREEE (reference sequence). The CDR3, as DNA: TGTGCCAGCAGCCAACAGGGATTCTCCTATAATTCACCCCTCCACTTT. Protein: CASSQQGFSYNSPLHF.

V usage is TRBV2 and J usage is TRBJ2-7, with a weak D call TRBD1 (5 bases). V was clipped by 6 bases and J by 6 bases, with 15 bases between them. There are 13 residues in the CDR3. Germline V gene lookup returns CDR1 SNHLY and CDR2 FYNNEI. This CDR3 is CASRGDLTAEQYF. CDR3 bases: TGTGCCAGCAGAGGGGATTTGACAGCCGAGCAGTACTTC.

The chain has TRBV4-3 and TRBJ2-3, with 9 bases aligning to TRBD2. Germline CDR1 is LGHNA and CDR2 is YSLEER. V lost 0 bases, J lost 1 base, and 11 bases stayed unmatched. The CDR3 consists of 19 residues. The CDR3 DNA reads TGCGCCAGCAGCCAAGAGGTACTCCTAGCGGGATGGGGCACAGATACGCAGTATTTT. Translating it yields CASSQEVLLAGWGTDTQYF.

V gene TRBV5-1 combines with J gene TRBJ2-3; 7 nucleotides match TRBD2. The V gene's germline CDR1 is SGHRS and CDR2 YFSETQ. The V and J ends lost 1 base and 5 bases, in that order; junction bases with no gene match: 10. The CDR3 spans 16 residues. In DNA form, the CDR3 reads TGCGCCAGCAGCTTGACCCTAGCGGAGGGCGGAGATACGCAGTATTTT. It is translated as CASSLTLAEGGDTQYF.

V usage is TRBV14 and J usage is TRBJ2-7, with D perhaps matching TRBD2 (6 bases). The germline V gene has CDR1 SGHDN and CDR2 FVKESK. This CDR3 is 14 amino acids long. V was shortened by 1 base and J by 5 bases, with 12 bases between the two germline ends. The CDR3, as DNA: TGTGCCAGCAGCCAAGTAGGGAGGTCCCACGAGCAGTACTTC. Encoded protein: CASSQVGRSHEQYF.

This chain connects TRBV28 to TRBJ2-1, with 11 bases lining up with TRBD1. The junction had 10 bases not matched to a gene; V was cut back by 4 bases and J by 8 bases. CDR3 length: 16 amino acids. The germline V gene encodes CDR1 MDHEN and CDR2 SYDVKM. The CDR3 sequence is CASSSSGTGGLDEQFF. The CDR3 bases are TGTGCCAGCAGTTCCTCCGGGACAGGGGGTTTGGATGAGCAGTTCTTC.

CDR3 amino acids: CASSPKENYGYTF. Here the CDR3 DNA reads TGTGCCAGCTCACCAAAAGAGAACTATGGCTACACCTTC. The chain links TRBV18 to TRBJ1-2; D gene uncertain. The V gene's germline CDR1 is KGHSH and CDR2 LQKENI. The length of the CDR3 is 13 residues. Trimming removed 2 bases from V and 2 bases from J, with 6 bases in between.

The sample holds one count of this clone. V usage is TRBV6-5 and J usage is TRBJ2-7; D is possibly TRBD1 (6 bases). V shed 5 bases and J shed 2 bases, with 16 bases lying between them. Germline V CDR1 and CDR2: MNHEY, SVGAGI. This CDR3 contains 15 residues. The CDR3 sequence is CASSRTGNGAYEQYF. CDR3 nucleotide sequence: TGTGCCAGCAGTAGAACAGGGAACGGGGCCTACGAGCAGTACTTC.

The chain employs TRBV2 and TRBJ1-2, with D perhaps TRBD1 (5 bases). Germline V gene data show CDR1 as SNHLY and CDR2 as FYNNEI. Trimming shortened V by 2 bases and J by 5 bases, and 15 bases separated the two germline ends. The CDR3 length is 15 residues. The chain's CDR3 is CASSERGVQTYGYTF. Written as DNA, the CDR3 is TGTGCCAGCAGTGAACGGGGGGTTCAGACTTATGGCTACACCTTC.

This sequence joins TRBV2 and TRBJ2-2; the match to TRBD1 covers 7 bases. After removal of 6 bases from V and 5 bases from J, the junction contained 6 bases not matched to a gene. Per germline, CDR1 SNHLY and CDR2 FYNNEI. The CDR3 consists of 14 residues. The DNA for the CDR3 is TGTGCCAGCAGCAGACAGGGTGAAACCGGGGAGCTGTTTTTT. Its protein product is CASSRQGETGELFF.

The V gene is TRBV29-1, the J gene TRBJ2-1; TRBD2 matches at 8 bases. This CDR3 spans 15 amino acids. V was clipped by 0 bases and J by 3 bases; unmatched bases: 4. Germline lookup yields CDR1 SQVTM and CDR2 ANQGSEA. CDR3 DNA sequence: TGCAGCGTTGAAGAACGGGGGGGAGGCTACAATGAGCAGTTCTTC. This encodes CSVEERGGGYNEQFF.

The chain uses TRBV7-2 and TRBJ1-4; D gene ambiguous. V was shortened by 5 bases and J by 7 bases, with 11 bases between the two germline ends. In germline, CDR1 is SGHTA, CDR2 FQGNSA. The CDR3 loop spans 13 amino acids. Written as DNA, the CDR3 is TGTGCCAGCAGCCTTCTTCGCGGTGAAAAACTGTTTTTT. Protein product: CASSLLRGEKLFF.